This T cell receptor (beta chain) was captured by sequencing in a study of blood T cell repertoires in COVID-19. Study background: Sample material is recorded as cDNA or gDNA derived from T cells, B-cell-depleted T cells, or PBMCs.

This CDR3 spans 16 amino acids. V was clipped by 4 bases and J by 3 bases; unmatched bases: 11. Germline assignment: CDR1 ENHRY and CDR2 SYGVKD. Sequenced by immunoSEQ multiplex PCR; TCRdb stores in-frame clones only, minus some. The sample includes around 400,000 clones, roughly four fifths of them seen just once. Living in 20 to 30 US areas, the participants were between about 18 and 90 years of age. The study assigned cohorts using participant-reported clinical history. Cohort 3 recovered donors had two negative PCRs, clearance, or symptom resolution. The sequencing input was PBMCs or T cells enriched from blood (not recorded which). This chain joins TRBV10-3 and TRBJ1-2; 7 nucleotides align to TRBD1. This clonotype was sampled from a woman aged 50 to 65 who had recovered from COVID-19. The CDR3 is CAISASLGQSDYGYTF. In DNA form, the CDR3 reads TGTGCCATCAGTGCCTCCCTGGGACAGAGTGACTATGGCTACACCTTC.